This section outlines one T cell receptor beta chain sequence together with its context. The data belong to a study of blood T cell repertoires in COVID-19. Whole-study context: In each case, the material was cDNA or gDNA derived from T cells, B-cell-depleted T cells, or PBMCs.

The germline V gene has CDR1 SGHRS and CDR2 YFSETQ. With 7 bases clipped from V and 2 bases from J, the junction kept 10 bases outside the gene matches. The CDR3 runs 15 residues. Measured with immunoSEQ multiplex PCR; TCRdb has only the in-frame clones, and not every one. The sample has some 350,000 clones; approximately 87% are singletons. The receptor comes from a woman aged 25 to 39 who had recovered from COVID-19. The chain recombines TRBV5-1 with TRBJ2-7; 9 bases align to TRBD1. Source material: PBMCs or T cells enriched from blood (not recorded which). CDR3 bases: TGCGCCAGCTCAAACCGGGACAGGGCAACCTACGAGCAGTACTTC. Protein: CASSNRDRATYEQYF.